Only a few counts were recorded for the clone carrying this T cell receptor (beta chain). Its cognate antigen is unknown. This CDR3 contains 15 residues. Trimming left V 11 bases short and J 3 bases short, with 22 bases between. In germline, CDR1 is LNHDA, CDR2 SQIVND (reference sequence). Every sampled donor was Caucasian and healthy. TCRdb reprocessed the 5' RACE reads with MiXCR, giving one entry per CDR3 protein. The repertoire includes approximately 500,000 distinct CDR3 sequences, 12% to 15% of them detected once, and less than 0.5% sits in the top ten. These data are taken from a study of identical twins. General observations from the study: Clonotypes of the beta chain that were abundant in cord blood carried fewer insertions (memory repertoires showed none). The study found that models underestimated out-of-frame TCR alpha sharing in monozygotic twins.

These records were also assigned to another study, of yellow fever vaccine responses in identical twins.

The sequencing input was CD4+ T cells sorted from blood. The clonotype comes from a woman aged 18-29 years in good health. The genes are TRBV19 and TRBJ1-2; tentatively, D is TRBD1 (5 bases). DNA of the CDR3: TGTGCCTCTATCAGAAAGGGGAGCGGCGACTATGGCTACACCTTC. This codes for CASIRKGSGDYGYTF.